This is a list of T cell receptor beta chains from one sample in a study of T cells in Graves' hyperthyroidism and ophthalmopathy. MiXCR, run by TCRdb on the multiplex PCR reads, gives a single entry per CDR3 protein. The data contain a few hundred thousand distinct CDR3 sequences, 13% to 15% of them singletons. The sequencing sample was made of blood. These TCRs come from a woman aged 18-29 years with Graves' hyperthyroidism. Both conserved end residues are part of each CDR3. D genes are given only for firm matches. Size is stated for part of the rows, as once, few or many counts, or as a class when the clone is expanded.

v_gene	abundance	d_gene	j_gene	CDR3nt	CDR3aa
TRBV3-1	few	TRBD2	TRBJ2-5	TGTGCCAGCAGCCAAGCACTAAGCGGGAGAGGTGAGACCCAGTACTTC	CASSQALSGRGETQYF
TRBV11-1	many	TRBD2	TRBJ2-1	TGTGCCAGCAGACCGGTTGGTGGACTAGCGGGAGTCAATGAGCAGTTCTTC	CASRPVGGLAGVNEQFF
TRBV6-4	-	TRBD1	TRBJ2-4	TGTGCCAGCAGTTACTCTGTTGGACAGGGAGTGTCTGGGGGAGCCAAAAACATTCAGTACTTC	CASSYSVGQGVSGGAKNIQYF
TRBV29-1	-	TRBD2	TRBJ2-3	TGCAGCGTTGAGTCGACTAGCGGGGTTACAGATACGCAGTATTTT	CSVESTSGVTDTQYF
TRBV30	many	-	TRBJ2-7	TGTGCCTGGAGGTCAAAGGGTGGCGAGCAGTACTTC	CAWRSKGGEQYF
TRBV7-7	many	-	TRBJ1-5	TGTGCTAGCAGCTCTCATAGACAGGATCAGCCCCAGCATTTT	CASSSHRQDQPQHF
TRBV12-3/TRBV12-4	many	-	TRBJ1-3	TGTGCCAGCAGTTCTCTGACCGAATTCTGGGTCGGTGGAAACACCATATATTTT	CASSSLTEFWVGGNTIYF
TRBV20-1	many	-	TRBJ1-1	TGCAGTGCCGATGACGACGGCTGGAACACTGAAGCTTTCTTT	CSADDDGWNTEAFF
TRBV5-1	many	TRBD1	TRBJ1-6	TGCGCCAGCAGGTCAGCGGGACAGGGGGATTATTCACCCCTCCACTTT	CASRSAGQGDYSPLHF
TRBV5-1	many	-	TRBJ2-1	TGCGCCAGCCTAGAGCGGGCCAGCTCCTACAATGAGCAGTTCTTC	CASLERASSYNEQFF
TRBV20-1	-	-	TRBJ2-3	TGCAGTGCAAACCCGGGACTTACAGATACGCAGTATTTT	CSANPGLTDTQYF
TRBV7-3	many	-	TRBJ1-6	TGTGCCAGCAGCTCAGGACCAAATTCACCCCTCCACTTT	CASSSGPNSPLHF
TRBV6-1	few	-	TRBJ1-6	TGTGCCAGCGGGGAGATGAGAAATTCACCCCTCCACTTT	CASGEMRNSPLHF
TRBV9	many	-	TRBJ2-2	TGTGCCAGCAGCGTAGGTCGGAGTCAAAACACCGGGGAGCTGTTTTTT	CASSVGRSQNTGELFF
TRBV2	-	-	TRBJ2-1	TGTGCCAGCAGTGCTTGGAACTCCTACAATGAGCAGTTCTTC	CASSAWNSYNEQFF
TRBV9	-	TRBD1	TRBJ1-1	TGTGCCAGCAGCGCAGGGACAGGGGGTGGCGAAGCTTTCTTT	CASSAGTGGGEAFF
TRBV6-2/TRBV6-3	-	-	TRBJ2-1	TGTGCCAGCACGTCACGGGGTCATGAGCAGTTCTTC	CASTSRGHEQFF
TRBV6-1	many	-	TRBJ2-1	TGTGCCAGCAGCGCTACGGGGCTCAACGAGCAGTTCTTC	CASSATGLNEQFF
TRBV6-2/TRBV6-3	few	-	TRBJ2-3	TGTGCCAGCAGAGACAGGAGACGGGGGTACACAGATACGCAGTATTTT	CASRDRRRGYTDTQYF
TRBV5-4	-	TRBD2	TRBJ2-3	TGTGCCAGCCCTAGCGGGAGAGGTGGCACAGATACGCAGTATTTT	CASPSGRGGTDTQYF
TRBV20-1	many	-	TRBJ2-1	TGCAGTGCTAGAGAATTGGGCAGGCACAATGAGCAGTTCTTC	CSARELGRHNEQFF
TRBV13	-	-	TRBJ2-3	TGTGCCAGCAGCCCAACCGCCGCCACAGATACGCAGTATTTT	CASSPTAATDTQYF
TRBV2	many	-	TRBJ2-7	TGTGCCAGCCGACGCTTTGCGCGGGAGCAGTACTTC	CASRRFAREQYF
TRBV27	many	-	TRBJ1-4	TGTGCCAGCAGTTTAAACCCGCCGCGAAGTGAAAAACTGTTTTTT	CASSLNPPRSEKLFF
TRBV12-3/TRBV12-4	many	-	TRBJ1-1	TGTGCCAGCAGGAAGGGGGGTGAAGCTTTCTTT	CASRKGGEAFF
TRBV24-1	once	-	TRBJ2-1	TGTGCCACCAGTGATTTAAGGAGAGGGGGTGATGGGCAGTTCTTC	CATSDLRRGGDGQFF
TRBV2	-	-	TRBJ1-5	TGTGCCAGCAGCGCGGATCACAGGTCCTGGCCCCAGCATTTT	CASSADHRSWPQHF